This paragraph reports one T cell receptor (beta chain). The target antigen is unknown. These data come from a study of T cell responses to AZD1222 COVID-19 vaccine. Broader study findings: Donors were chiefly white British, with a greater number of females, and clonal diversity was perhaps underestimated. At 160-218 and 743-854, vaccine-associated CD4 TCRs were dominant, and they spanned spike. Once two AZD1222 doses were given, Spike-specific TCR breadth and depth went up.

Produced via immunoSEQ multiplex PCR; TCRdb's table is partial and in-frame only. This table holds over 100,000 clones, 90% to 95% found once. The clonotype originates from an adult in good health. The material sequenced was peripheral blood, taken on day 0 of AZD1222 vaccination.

The CDR3 region is CASGLVLTGGGRSEAFF. The CDR3 nucleotides read TGTGCTAGTGGTTTGGTACTTACAGGGGGCGGGAGGTCTGAAGCTTTCTTT. This chain joins TRBV12-5 and TRBJ1-1; 9 bases line up with TRBD1. Looked up from germline, CDR1 is LGHNT and CDR2 is FRNRAP. V was pared by 0 bases and J by 6 bases, with 11 bases of the junction left unmatched. This CDR3 region has 17 residues.